Following are 30 T cell receptor beta chains from one sample sequenced in a study of blood T cell repertoires in COVID-19. The data were produced by immunoSEQ multiplex PCR, yet TCRdb's version contains in-frame clones alone and is incomplete. The table records about 180,000 clones, about 88% of them present only once. Sequencing used PBMCs or T cells enriched from blood (not recorded which). The receptor set was obtained from a woman younger than 30 who had recovered from COVID-19.

The sample holds many counts of this clone. J is TRBJ2-2 and V is TRBV6-4; tentatively, D is TRBD2 (6 bases). CDR3 size: 14 residues. Per germline, CDR1 MRHNA and CDR2 SNTAGT. The V end was cut by 6 bases, the J end by 7 bases, with 15 bases between. CDR3 nucleotide sequence: TGTGCCAGCAGCGAAAGGGGAGCGGGCGGGGAGCTGTTTTTT. Translating it yields CASSERGAGGELFF.

The chain has TRBV6-5 and TRBJ2-1; 8 bases are shared with TRBD1. This CDR3 has 16 amino acids. Trimming cost V 0 bases and J 4 bases; bases outside gene matches: 5. Per germline, CDR1 MNHEY and CDR2 SVGAGI. The CDR3 reads CASSYSPDRAYNEQFF. The CDR3 DNA is TGTGCCAGCAGTTACTCCCCGGACAGGGCTTACAATGAGCAGTTCTTC.

The CDR3 nucleotides read TGTGCCATCAGTGAGCTGGGACAGGGTCCCTATGGCTACACCTTC. Translation: CAISELGQGPYGYTF. The chain couples TRBV10-3 to TRBJ1-2, with 9 bases identical to TRBD1. CDR3 length: 15 amino acids. After removal of 2 bases from V and 4 bases from J, the junction contained 5 bases not matched to a gene. The germline CDR1 and CDR2 sequences are ENHRY and SYGVKD.

The CDR3 spells CASRLRREINTGELFF. The CDR3 nucleotides are TGTGCCAGCAGGCTTCGCAGGGAAATAAACACCGGGGAGCTGTTTTTT. This chain links TRBV28 with TRBJ2-2, with a tentative D call TRBD1 (5 bases). Germline loops: CDR1 MDHEN, CDR2 SYDVKM. V was clipped by 6 bases and J by 2 bases, with 16 bases between them. This CDR3 comprises 16 residues.

The chain carries TRBV4-3 and TRBJ1-4, with a possible D match to TRBD1 (5 bases). This CDR3 region has 16 residues. Trimming stripped 1 base from V and 6 bases from J, with 15 bases between. Germline V gene sequence: CDR1 LGHNA, CDR2 YSLEER. In nucleotides, the CDR3 is TGCGCCAGCAGCCAAGGACGCGGGGCCGCACATGAAAAACTGTTTTTT. Encoded protein: CASSQGRGAAHEKLFF.

This clone was seen a handful of times. This chain joins TRBV7-9 and TRBJ1-3; perhaps TRBD1 as D (5 bases). Germline V CDR1 and CDR2: SEHNR, FQNEAQ (reference sequence). This CDR3 has 14 residues. This CDR3 is CFSQGPNSGNTIYF. In DNA, the CDR3 is TGTTTTAGCCAGGGTCCTAATTCTGGAAACACCATATATTTT.

The V and J genes are TRBV6-1 and TRBJ2-7, with TRBD2 matching over 12 bases. The CDR3 runs 15 residues. From germline, CDR1 is MNHNS and CDR2 SASEGT. The ends lost 6 bases at V and 3 bases at J; junction bases unmatched: 6. This CDR3 reads CASSSSTSGSYEQYF. For the CDR3, the DNA is TGTGCCAGCAGCTCTTCGACTAGCGGGAGCTACGAGCAGTACTTC.

This rearrangement joins TRBV5-6 to TRBJ1-4, with D uncertain. V lost 0 bases and J lost 8, with 14 bases in between. The germline gives CDR1 SGHDT, CDR2 YYEEEE. The CDR3 extends over 15 amino acids. CDR3 nucleotide sequence: TGTGCCAGCAGCTTGGAAACTTCAGGCGGGGAAAAACTGTTTTTT. Protein product: CASSLETSGGEKLFF.

The chain employs TRBV28 and TRBJ2-7; TRBD1 matches at 7 bases. Per the germline V gene, CDR1 is MDHEN and CDR2 is SYDVKM. V gave up 6 bases and J gave up 0 bases; unmatched junction bases: 11. The CDR3 is made up of 16 amino acids. The DNA for the CDR3 is TGTGCCAGCAGGCAACATCCGAGGACAGGCTCCTACGAGCAGTACTTC. Translation gives CASRQHPRTGSYEQYF.

The chain links TRBV4-1 to TRBJ2-4; 7 bases agree with TRBD2. Germline-derived CDR1 and CDR2 are MGHRA and YSYEKL. V trimming: 0 bases; J trimming: 15 bases; junction bases outside the gene matches: 14. The CDR3 runs 15 residues. The CDR3 sequence: CASSQDRAGRVGLYF. The CDR3 DNA reads as TGCGCCAGCAGCCAAGATCGGGCAGGGAGGGTAGGTCTGTACTTC.

The J gene is TRBJ1-2, the V gene TRBV6-5, with unresolved D. CDR3 length equals 13 residues. Trimming took 2 bases from V and 5 from J, leaving 9 bases between them. Germline loops: CDR1 MNHEY, CDR2 SVGAGI. The CDR3 DNA reads TGTGCCAGCAGTTACGCGTACGGGTATGGCTACACCTTC. Translated, it gives CASSYAYGYGYTF.

This clone was seen once. The chain's CDR3 is CASSSNARGYTF. Here the CDR3 DNA reads TGTGCCAGCAGCTCAAATGCACGGGGCTACACCTTC. The chain couples TRBV3-1 (or the pseudogene TRBV3-2) to TRBJ1-2; D gene unclear. CDR3 length: 12 amino acids. Trimming stripped 5 bases from V and 8 bases from J, with 12 bases between. Germline CDR1 and CDR2: LGHDT and YNNKEL (reference sequence).

The chain links TRBV5-4 to TRBJ2-1; the D gene is possibly TRBD1 (5 bases). The CDR3 totals 13 residues. V dropped 2 bases and J dropped 6 bases, with 9 bases sitting between them. The germline V gene has CDR1 SGHNT and CDR2 YYREEE (reference sequence). The CDR3 region is CASSFQGSNEQFF. The DNA of the CDR3 is TGTGCCAGCAGCTTCCAGGGTAGCAATGAGCAGTTCTTC.

Details on this clone: This CDR3 is also generated by other DNA sequences in the sample. This chain uses TRBV12-3 or TRBV12-4 with TRBJ1-1; D is unresolved. V was pared by 3 bases and J by 1 base, with 6 bases between. CDR3 length: 13 amino acids. The CDR3 loop reads CASSFAENTEAFF. CDR3 coding DNA: TGTGCCAGCAGTTTTGCAGAGAACACTGAAGCTTTCTTT.

V is TRBV19 and J is TRBJ1-2; 7 bases are shared with TRBD1. V was clipped by 5 bases and J by 2 bases; unmatched bases: 8. The germline V gene encodes CDR1 LNHDA and CDR2 SQIVND (reference sequence). The CDR3 sequence is 15 residues long. The CDR3 spells CASSLGKGANYGYTF. DNA for the CDR3: TGTGCCAGTAGTCTGGGTAAGGGGGCAAACTATGGCTACACCTTC.

The chain joins TRBV4-3 to TRBJ1-2; D not resolved. V lost 0 bases, J lost 4 bases, and 18 bases lay in between. The CDR3 is 17 residues long. Germline V gene sequence: CDR1 LGHNA, CDR2 YSLEER. The CDR3, as DNA: TGCGCCAGCAGCCAAGAATTCTTAATAACCAGTTTCTATGGCTACACCTTC. This gives the protein CASSQEFLITSFYGYTF.

The rearrangement joins TRBV10-3 to TRBJ2-5; 11 bases agree with TRBD2. Germline CDR1 reads ENHRY; CDR2 reads SYGVKD. CDR3 length: 15 residues. The V gene end was trimmed by 0 bases and the J gene end by 4 bases; junction bases not matched to a gene: 1. The DNA for the CDR3 is TGTGCCATCAGTGAGTCCGGACTAGCGGGAGAGACCCAGTACTTC. It is translated as CAISESGLAGETQYF.

This chain links TRBV7-9 with TRBJ2-3; 7 bases agree with TRBD2. Unmatched junction bases numbered 5, after V lost 0 bases and J lost 2 bases. CDR1 is SEHNR and CDR2 is FQNEAQ in the germline V gene (reference sequence). The CDR3 extends over 16 amino acids. This CDR3 reads CASSLAGAGVTDTQYF. As DNA, the CDR3 is TGTGCCAGCAGCTTAGCGGGTGCGGGGGTCACAGATACGCAGTATTTT.

This sequence joins TRBV19 and TRBJ1-2; no firm D call. The germline CDR1 and CDR2 sequences are LNHDA and SQIVND (reference sequence). The germline V and J ends were trimmed by 8 bases and 2 bases, with 9 bases remaining between them. The CDR3 consists of 12 residues. CDR3 sequence reads: CASLTQNYGYTF. CDR3 coding DNA: TGTGCCAGTCTGACACAGAACTATGGCTACACCTTC.

CDR3 sequence: CASSLAQWLDAEAFF. The CDR3 nucleotides read TGTGCCAGCAGCTTAGCGCAGTGGCTAGACGCTGAAGCTTTCTTT. The chain has TRBV7-8 and TRBJ1-1; D not resolved. The CDR3 has 15 amino acids. CDR1 is SGHVS, CDR2 FQNEAQ, per germline. V gave up 0 bases and J gave up 6 bases, with 14 bases separating them.

The chain combines TRBV29-1 with TRBJ2-7; D possibly corresponds to TRBD1 (5 bases). Germline-derived CDR1 and CDR2 are SQVTM and ANQGSEA. The CDR3 loop spans 14 amino acids. V lost 7 bases to trimming and J lost 2 bases, with 18 bases between them. The CDR3 region has the DNA TGCAGCGGATCGACAGACTTTCCCGCCTACGAGCAGTACTTC. Its protein is CSGSTDFPAYEQYF.

A single count supports this clone. The chain employs TRBV7-2 and TRBJ1-6; unclear D gene. The CDR3 extends over 17 amino acids. CDR1 and CDR2 (germline): SGHTA, FQGNSA. Trimming cost V 3 bases and J 0 bases, with 12 bases left between them. CDR3 bases: TGTGCCAGCAGCTTGGCTGGCCGCAGCTCCTATAATTCACCCCTCCACTTT. The encoded protein is CASSLAGRSSYNSPLHF.

This clone was counted once. The rearrangement joins TRBV7-8 to TRBJ1-2; D is unclear. The CDR3 totals 13 residues. Germline V gene sequence: CDR1 SGHVS, CDR2 FQNEAQ. Deletions cut 5 bases from V and 4 bases from J, with 11 bases between. As DNA, the CDR3 is TGTGCCAGCAGCACGCTGGAGACCTATGGCTACACCTTC. Residues: CASSTLETYGYTF.

V gene TRBV20-1 combines with J gene TRBJ2-5; D not resolved. This CDR3 spans 11 amino acids. Germline CDR1 is DFQATT and CDR2 is SNEGSKA (reference sequence). The CDR3: CRTGFLETQYF. The CDR3 DNA sequence: TGCAGGACTGGTTTCCTTGAGACCCAGTACTTC.

The chain couples TRBV7-9 to TRBJ1-1, with TRBD1 matching over 9 bases. This CDR3 contains 13 residues. The J segment lost 4 bases and the V segment lost 4 bases, leaving 1 base of the junction unmatched. In germline, CDR1 is SEHNR, CDR2 FQNEAQ (reference sequence). The CDR3 here is CASSSDRGTEAFF. The CDR3 DNA is TGTGCCAGCAGCTCGGACAGGGGCACTGAAGCTTTCTTT.

The chain couples TRBV7-6 to TRBJ2-5, with D unresolved. This CDR3 has 14 amino acids. The germline V gene has CDR1 SGHVS and CDR2 FNYEAQ. V shed 1 base and J shed 0 bases, with 6 bases lying between them. Written as DNA, the CDR3 is TGTGCCAGCAGCTTAGGTCCCAACCAAGAGACCCAGTACTTC. Protein product: CASSLGPNQETQYF. The variable domain in full, completed from reference TRBV7-6 and TRBJ2-5, reads GAGVSQSPRYKVTKRGQDVALRCDPISGHVSLYWYRQALGQGPEFLTYFNYEAQQDKSGLPNDRFSAERPEGSISTLTIQRTEQRDSAMYRCASSLGPNQETQYFGPGTRLLVL.

The chain is built from TRBV7-9 and TRBJ1-1; D remains unclear. The CDR3 consists of 13 residues. V lost 4 bases, J lost 8 bases, and 14 bases lay in between. Germline V gene sequence: CDR1 SEHNR, CDR2 FQNEAQ (reference sequence). The CDR3 nucleotides are TGTGCCAGCAGCTCGGTTATGTCAGGAGAAGCTTTCTTT. Translated, it gives CASSSVMSGEAFF.

The chain uses TRBV6-5 and TRBJ2-2; the D gene is possibly TRBD2 (6 bases). Germline values: CDR1 MNHEY, CDR2 SVGAGI. CDR3 length equals 16 residues. Trimming shortened V by 4 bases and J by 1 base, and 13 bases separated the two germline ends. CDR3 amino acids: CASSSFGGMNTGELFF. CDR3 in DNA: TGTGCCAGCAGTTCCTTTGGGGGGATGAACACCGGGGAGCTGTTTTTT.

The rearrangement links TRBV5-1 to TRBJ1-1; TRBD1 aligns across 7 bases. Looked up from germline, CDR1 is SGHRS and CDR2 is YFSETQ. CDR3 length equals 14 residues. With V trimmed by 7 bases and J by 4 bases, 10 bases remained unmatched. The DNA of the CDR3 is TGCGCCAGCTGGGAACAGGGGTCGGGCACTGAAGCTTTCTTT. This encodes CASWEQGSGTEAFF.

The rearrangement joins TRBV7-8 to TRBJ2-1; D is possibly TRBD2 (5 bases). The CDR3 extends over 14 amino acids. With 4 bases removed from V and 7 bases from J, the gap between germline ends came to 14 bases. Germline values: CDR1 SGHVS, CDR2 FQNEAQ. The CDR3 loop is CASSYSTGINEQFF. CDR3 DNA: TGTGCCAGCAGCTACTCGACGGGGATTAATGAGCAGTTCTTC.